This T cell receptor (beta chain) appears in the sequencing data of a study of identical twins. TCRdb analysed the 5' RACE reads with MiXCR anew, one entry per CDR3 protein. The sample has hundreds of thousands of distinct CDR3 sequences, 5.5% to 6.5% seen once; the top ten hold roughly 1.8%. This clonotype was seen many times. The junction does not match germline at one end; this may be a read error. Germline loops: CDR1 SEHNR, CDR2 FQNEAQ (reference sequence). The CDR3 is 14 residues long. The sequenced sample was naive T cells sorted from blood. The chain combines TRBV7-9 with TRBJ2-3; 8 bases line up with TRBD2. This clonotype originated in a man younger than 30 in good health. In DNA form, the CDR3 reads TGTGCCAGCAGCTCGCGGGGGGACACACATACGCAGTATTTT. Translating gives CASSSRGDTHTQYF.